Listed below are T cell receptor beta chains from one sample, sequenced in a study of cytomegalovirus exposure and HLA in healthy donors. Libraries were prepared by immunoSEQ multiplex PCR; TCRdb keeps only in-frame clonotypes and omits some of them. The table shows over 85,000 clones, with 70% to 80% occurring only once. The sample consisted of PBMCs. These receptors were collected from a female donor in good health and CMV-seronegative. The CDR3 runs from the conserved cysteine through the conserved F or W. D genes are given only for firm matches. Clone size, where shown, is once, few, many, or a class for clones that have expanded.

cdr3_length d_call j_call v_call clone_size cdr3_aa cdr3_nt
13 - TRBJ1-5 TRBV6-5 - CASREQQAQPQHF TGTGCCAGCAGGGAACAACAGGCTCAGCCCCAGCATTTT
14 - TRBJ1-1 TRBV19 - CASSISTANTEAFF TGTGCCAGTAGTATATCAACAGCAAACACTGAAGCTTTCTTT
14 - TRBJ1-1 TRBV6-6 - CASSYSRTASEAFF TGTGCCAGCAGTTACTCAAGGACAGCTTCTGAAGCTTTCTTT
15 TRBD1 TRBJ1-4 TRBV2 once CASRPTGARHEKLFF TGTGCCAGCAGGCCTACAGGGGCTCGGCATGAAAAACTGTTTTTT
15 TRBD2 TRBJ2-5 TRBV11-2 - CASSLRSGGGETQYF TGTGCCAGCAGCTTAAGGTCGGGCGGGGGGGAGACCCAGTACTTC
15 TRBD2 TRBJ2-4 TRBV27 - CATGLGGLVGNIQYF TGTGCCACGGGACTAGGGGGTTTGGTTGGAAACATTCAGTACTTC
13 - TRBJ2-7 TRBV6-5 - CASSEGIRYEQYF TGTGCCAGCAGTGAGGGTATTCGCTACGAGCAGTACTTC
15 - TRBJ1-2 TRBV21-1 - CASSKAPRALFGYTF TGTGCCAGCAGCAAAGCCCCCAGGGCGCTATTTGGCTACACCTTC
14 TRBD1 TRBJ1-5 TRBV6-1 - CASSAWTGFQPQHF TGTGCCAGCAGTGCATGGACAGGGTTTCAGCCCCAGCATTTT
16 - TRBJ1-1 TRBV11-1 few CASSFGLSRPGTEAFF TGTGCCAGCAGCTTCGGCCTGAGTCGCCCGGGCACTGAAGCTTTCTTT
14 TRBD1 TRBJ1-2 TRBV7-3 - CASSPGTGAYGYTF TGTGCCAGCAGCCCCGGGACAGGGGCTTATGGCTACACCTTC
12 TRBD1 TRBJ1-6 TRBV10-3 - CAIRTGNSPLHF TGTGCCATCAGGACAGGGAATTCACCCCTCCACTTT
14 TRBD1 TRBJ1-1 TRBV11-2 - CASSLGQGRTEAFF TGTGCCAGCAGCTTAGGACAGGGTAGGACTGAAGCTTTCTTT
13 TRBD2 TRBJ2-1 TRBV27 - CASSFQRLAEQFF TGTGCCAGCAGTTTTCAAAGACTAGCTGAGCAGTTCTTC
14 TRBD1 TRBJ1-2 TRBV6-1 once CASSVGDSPYGYTF TGTGCCAGCAGTGTTGGGGACAGTCCCTATGGCTACACCTTC
14 - TRBJ1-2 TRBV6-5 - CASSPWDINYGYTF TGTGCCAGCAGTCCCTGGGACATAAACTATGGCTACACCTTC
15 TRBD1 TRBJ2-5 TRBV11-2 - CASSLRGTGGETQYF TGTGCCAGCAGCTTAAGAGGGACAGGGGGAGAGACCCAGTACTTC
14 - TRBJ1-5 TRBV15 - CATSTGPRDQPQHF TGTGCCACCAGCACGGGCCCCAGGGATCAGCCCCAGCATTTT
12 - TRBJ1-2 TRBV7-3 - CASSLSGVGYTF TGTGCCAGCAGCTTGTCAGGGGTGGGCTACACCTTC
12 - TRBJ1-5 TRBV11-2 - CASSLVGGPQHF TGTGCCAGCAGCTTAGTGGGGGGACCCCAGCATTTT
13 - TRBJ1-1 TRBV9 - CASSVEGFTEAFF TGTGCCAGCAGCGTAGAGGGGTTTACTGAAGCTTTCTTT
15 - TRBJ1-6 TRBV5-1 - CASSLSRSGNSPLHF TGCGCCAGCAGCTTGTCCAGGTCGGGGAATTCACCCCTCCACTTT
15 - TRBJ2-1 TRBV7-6 - CASSLEASVYNEQFF TGTGCCAGCAGCTTAGAGGCTAGCGTATACAATGAGCAGTTCTTC
15 - TRBJ2-7 TRBV29-1 - CSVEDLAKQGPEQYF TGCAGCGTTGAAGATCTGGCAAAACAGGGTCCCGAGCAGTACTTC
16 - TRBJ2-5 TRBV7-2 - CASSLRATEYQETQYF TGTGCCAGCAGCTTACGTGCGACGGAGTACCAAGAGACCCAGTACTTC
15 TRBD1 TRBJ2-7 TRBV5-6 - CASSSFRQGVYEQYF TGTGCCAGCAGCTCTTTCAGACAGGGAGTGTACGAGCAGTACTTC
14 - TRBJ2-6 TRBV30 - CAWREWSGANVLTF TGTGCCTGGAGAGAGTGGTCTGGGGCCAACGTCCTGACTTTC
13 - TRBJ1-2 TRBV28 - CASSLSATGGYTF TGTGCCAGCAGTTTGAGTGCGACGGGAGGCTACACCTTC
16 TRBD2 TRBJ2-3 TRBV9 - CASSGPGTSGGNTQYF TGTGCCAGCAGCGGGCCCGGGACTAGCGGGGGTAATACGCAGTATTTT